The sequence of this T cell receptor beta chain was determined in a study of shared clonotypes between healthy human individuals. Study-level information: Three plates each covered CD4 naive and memory; CD8 naive two, CD8 memory one.

V lost 2 bases to trimming and J lost 4 bases, with 9 bases between them. Per germline, CDR1 SGHRS and CDR2 YFSETQ. The CDR3 has 13 residues. The data were produced by immunoSEQ multiplex PCR, yet TCRdb's version contains in-frame clones alone and is incomplete. The table lists roughly 2.6 million clones, approximately 92% of them singletons. As regards this clone: The antigen remains undetermined. The same CDR3 also results from other DNA sequences found in this sample.

General study results and limits: Sharing of clonotypes among donors was expected to vary with sequencing depth. For naive CD4 cells, 4.5% to 6.5% of clonotypes were shared across a few donors.

Donors, healthy HIV-negative adults, lacked recent acute infections or vaccinations. The source is a man between 18 and 29 years old in good health. The specimen was naive CD4+ T cells sorted from blood. Noted subset: CD45RA+ positively selected. The V call is TRBV5-1, the J call TRBJ1-1; possibly TRBD1 for D (6 bases). In DNA, the CDR3 is TGCGCCAGCAGCTTACAGGGTGGCACTGAAGCTTTCTTT. Protein sequence: CASSLQGGTEAFF.